Presented here are 19 T cell receptor beta chains from one specimen sequenced in a study of blood T cell repertoires in COVID-19. TCRdb's table, derived via immunoSEQ multiplex PCR, lists solely in-frame clones and lacks some. This table has approximately 250,000 clones, approximately 80% appearing once. The sequenced sample was peripheral blood. The source is a human donor in a cohort sampled during active COVID-19.

The chain recombines TRBV5-1 with TRBJ2-2; D gene unclear. Trimming cost V 0 bases and J 4 bases, with 13 bases left between them. Germline values: CDR1 SGHRS, CDR2 YFSETQ. CDR3 size: 16 residues. This CDR3 is CASSLAQVSTTGELFF. The CDR3 DNA sequence: TGCGCCAGCAGCTTGGCCCAGGTGTCAACCACCGGGGAGCTGTTTTTT. The full variable domain, its missing parts supplied by reference TRBV5-1 and TRBJ2-2, is KAGVTQTPRYLIKTRGQQVTLSCSPISGHRSVSWYQQTPGQGLQFLFEYFSETQRNKGNFPGRFSGRQFSNSRSEMNVSTLELGDSALYLCASSLAQVSTTGELFFGEGSRLTVL.

The chain combines TRBV6-4 with TRBJ2-6; D gene uncertain. The length of the CDR3 is 13 residues. The V end was cut by 4 bases, the J end by 1 base, with 2 bases between. Germline V gene lookup returns CDR1 MRHNA and CDR2 SNTAGT. The CDR3 here is CASSASGANVLTF. CDR3 DNA sequence: TGTGCCAGCAGTGCTTCTGGGGCCAACGTCCTGACTTTC.

The rearrangement uses TRBV5-8 and TRBJ2-5, with 11 bases aligning to TRBD2. Germline CDR1 SGHTS, CDR2 YDEGEE. The CDR3 consists of 18 residues. Trimming at V came to 6 bases and at J to 5 bases, leaving 18 bases not matched to a gene. The CDR3 DNA follows: TGTGCCAGCATCCCAAGCCGGCTAGCGGGAGGAGGAGCGGAGACCCAGTACTTC. The encoded protein is CASIPSRLAGGGAETQYF.

The chain has TRBV7-2 and TRBJ2-3; D is possibly TRBD2 (5 bases). V gave up 5 bases and J gave up 0 bases, with 15 bases separating them. Germline V CDR1 and CDR2: SGHTA, FQGNSA. The CDR3 is made up of 16 amino acids. CDR3 coding DNA: TGTGCCAGCAGCCAGACACCTAGGACTAGCACAGATACGCAGTATTTT. It translates to CASSQTPRTSTDTQYF.

This clone was picked up one time. This chain joins TRBV11-1 and TRBJ2-1; 9 nucleotides match TRBD2. The CDR3 contains 15 residues. V lost 3 bases to trimming and J lost 6 bases; unmatched junction nucleotides: 6. Germline CDR1 and CDR2: SGHAT and FQDESV (reference sequence). Here the CDR3 DNA reads TGTGCCAGCAGCTTGTCTAGCGGGACCACCAATGAGCAGTTCTTC. This sequence encodes CASSLSSGTTNEQFF.

The chain has TRBV7-2 and TRBJ1-2; weak D call: TRBD1 (6 bases). Germline loops: CDR1 SGHTA, CDR2 FQGNSA. The CDR3 extends over 13 amino acids. Trimming pared 1 base from V and 7 bases from J, leaving 10 bases between. The CDR3 DNA reads TGTGCCAGCAGCTTAGACAGGGATCGTGGCTACACCTTC. Translation: CASSLDRDRGYTF. The variable domain in full, completed from reference TRBV7-2 and TRBJ1-2, reads GAGVSQSPSNKVTEKGKDVELRCDPISGHTALYWYRQSLGQGLEFLIYFQGNSAPDKSGLPSDRFSAERTGGSVSTLTIQRTQQEDSAVYLCASSLDRDRGYTFGSGTRLTVV.

The chain employs TRBV5-4 and TRBJ2-2, with 11 bases aligning to TRBD1. Trimming at V came to 3 bases and at J to 4 bases, leaving 5 bases not matched to a gene. From germline, CDR1 is SGHNT and CDR2 YYREEE (reference sequence). This CDR3 contains 16 residues. For the CDR3, the DNA is TGTGCCAGCAGCTCGGCCGGGACAGGGGGCACCGGGGAGCTGTTTTTT. Translation gives CASSSAGTGGTGELFF.

The chain combines TRBV19 with TRBJ1-5; maybe TRBD1 (5 bases). This CDR3 contains 14 residues. Germline V lookup: CDR1 LNHDA, CDR2 SQIVND (reference sequence). Between the trimmed V and J ends, which lost 4 bases and 7 bases, there was a span of 14 bases. In nucleotides, the CDR3 is TGTGCCAGTAGTAGTCAGGGATCTGGGCAGCCCCAGCATTTT. This gives the protein CASSSQGSGQPQHF. The variable domain in full, with the rest retrieved from reference TRBV19 and TRBJ1-5, is DGGITQSPKYLFRKEGQNVTLSCEQNLNHDAMYWYRQDPGQGLRLIYYSQIVNDFQKGDIAEGYSVSREKKESFPLTVTSAQKNPTAFYLCASSSQGSGQPQHFGDGTRLSIL.

The chain joins TRBV7-9 to TRBJ1-1; 12 bases match TRBD1. The CDR3 loop spans 19 amino acids. Germline CDR1 is SEHNR and CDR2 is FQNEAQ (reference sequence). V dropped 1 base and J dropped 0; count of bases not matched to a gene: 9. The chain's CDR3 is CASSLVGGTGGSLNTEAFF. CDR3 DNA: TGTGCCAGCAGCTTAGTAGGTGGGACAGGGGGCTCTCTGAACACTGAAGCTTTCTTT.

V gene TRBV10-1 combines with J gene TRBJ2-3, with TRBD2 matching over 9 bases. V dropped 10 bases and J dropped 4; count of bases not matched to a gene: 9. CDR1 and CDR2 (germline): WNHNN, SYGVQD (reference sequence). CDR3 length equals 14 residues. CDR3 loop: CATALRLAADTQYF. DNA of the CDR3: TGCGCCACCGCCCTTCGACTAGCGGCAGATACGCAGTATTTT.

The rearrangement joins TRBV25-1 to TRBJ1-2; 7 nucleotides line up with TRBD1. CDR1 is MGHDK, CDR2 SYGVNS, per germline. The CDR3 runs to 16 residues. After removal of 3 bases from V and 4 bases from J, the junction contained 11 bases not matched to a gene. CDR3 DNA: TGTGCCAGCAGTGATTGGGGGGACAGCCCCTTCTATGGCTACACCTTC. Translated, it gives CASSDWGDSPFYGYTF.

J is TRBJ2-1 and V is TRBV28; 8 nucleotides line up with TRBD2. CDR1 and CDR2 (germline): MDHEN, SYDVKM. Unmatched junction bases numbered 1, after V lost 6 bases and J lost 0 bases. The CDR3 has 14 amino acids. Here the CDR3 reads CASRRGGSYNEQFF. Written as DNA, the CDR3 is TGTGCCAGCAGACGGGGGGGCTCCTACAATGAGCAGTTCTTC.

V is TRBV25-1 and J is TRBJ2-6, with 10 bases fitting TRBD1. The length of the CDR3 is 18 residues. The trim removed 0 bases at V and 1 base at J, leaving 3 bases unmatched. Germline CDR1 reads MGHDK; CDR2 reads SYGVNS. In DNA, the CDR3 is TGTGCCAGCAGTGAATATGGGACAGGGGTTTCTGGGGCCAACGTCCTGACTTTC. It codes for CASSEYGTGVSGANVLTF.

The chain employs TRBV19 and TRBJ1-1; a possible D gene is TRBD1 (5 bases). Germline V CDR1 and CDR2: LNHDA, SQIVND (reference sequence). The CDR3 covers 14 residues. V was cut by 4 bases and J by 7 bases, with 16 bases left in between. The CDR3 DNA sequence: TGTGCCAGTAGTACCATGGGGGGGTTCGGTGAAGCTTTCTTT. Translation: CASSTMGGFGEAFF.

Only one count was recorded for this clone. J is TRBJ1-2 and V is TRBV4-1; D is undetermined. The CDR3 loop spans 15 amino acids. Trimming cost V 4 bases and J 8 bases, with 20 bases left between them. Germline loops: CDR1 MGHRA, CDR2 YSYEKL. This CDR3 reads CASSPWEGSAEGYTF. The CDR3 DNA follows: TGCGCCAGCAGCCCCTGGGAGGGTTCGGCAGAGGGCTACACCTTC.

This chain joins TRBV27 and TRBJ1-2; 7 bases line up with TRBD1. Germline CDR1 is MNHEY and CDR2 is SMNVEV (reference sequence). The V and J ends lost 6 bases and 4 bases, in that order; junction bases with no gene match: 5. The CDR3 runs 13 residues. The CDR3 DNA is TGTGCCAGCAGCGAGACAGGGAGCTATGGCTACACCTTC. This gives the protein CASSETGSYGYTF.

This clone appeared once. V is TRBV7-3 and J is TRBJ2-1; 10 nucleotides match TRBD2. Germline loops: CDR1 SGHTA, CDR2 FQGTGA. This CDR3 has 17 residues. The V segment lost 1 base and the J segment 7 bases; nucleotides outside the gene matches: 10. The DNA of the CDR3 is TGTGCCAGCAGCTTAAGGCCCAGCGGGAGGGCCCAAAATGAGCAGTTCTTC. This encodes CASSLRPSGRAQNEQFF.

This clone was counted only a few times. J is TRBJ1-5 and V is TRBV7-8; D uncertain. Trimming removed 0 bases from V and 6 bases from J, with 6 bases in between. Germline CDR1 reads SGHVS; CDR2 reads FQNEAQ. The CDR3 covers 13 residues. CDR3 amino acids: CASSLAGFQPQHF. The CDR3 DNA is TGTGCCAGCAGCTTAGCCGGTTTTCAGCCCCAGCATTTT.

V usage is TRBV6-1 and J usage is TRBJ1-5; D not resolved. Per germline, CDR1 MNHNS and CDR2 SASEGT. Between the trimmed V and J ends, which lost 2 bases and 0 bases, there was a span of 8 bases. CDR3 length: 15 residues. The CDR3 DNA reads as TGTGCCAGCAGTGAAAGAGGTTATAGCAATCAGCCCCAGCATTTT. It codes for CASSERGYSNQPQHF.